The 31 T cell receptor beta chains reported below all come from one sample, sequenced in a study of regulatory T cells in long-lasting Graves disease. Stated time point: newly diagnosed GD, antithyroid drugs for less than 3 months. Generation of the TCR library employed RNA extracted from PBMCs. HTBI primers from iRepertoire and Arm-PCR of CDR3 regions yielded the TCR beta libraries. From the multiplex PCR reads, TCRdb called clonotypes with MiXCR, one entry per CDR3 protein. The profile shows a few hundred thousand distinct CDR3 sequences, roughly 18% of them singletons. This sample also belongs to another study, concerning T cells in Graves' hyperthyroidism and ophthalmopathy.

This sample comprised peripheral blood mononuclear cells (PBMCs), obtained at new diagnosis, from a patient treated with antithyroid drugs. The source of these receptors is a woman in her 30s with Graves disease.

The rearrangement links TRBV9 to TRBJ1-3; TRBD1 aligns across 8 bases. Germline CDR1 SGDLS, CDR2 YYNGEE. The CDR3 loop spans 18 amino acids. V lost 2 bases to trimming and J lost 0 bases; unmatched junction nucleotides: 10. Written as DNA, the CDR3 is TGTGCCAGCAGCGTCTCTCCCTTCAGGGGGCCCTCTGGAAACACCATATATTTT. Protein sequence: CASSVSPFRGPSGNTIYF.

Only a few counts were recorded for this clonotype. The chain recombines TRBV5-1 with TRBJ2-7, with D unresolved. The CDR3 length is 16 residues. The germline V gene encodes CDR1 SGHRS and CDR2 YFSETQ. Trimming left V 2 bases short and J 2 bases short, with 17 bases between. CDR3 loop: CASSLAGSPVTYEQYF. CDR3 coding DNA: TGCGCCAGCAGCTTAGCCGGTTCTCCCGTAACCTACGAGCAGTACTTC.

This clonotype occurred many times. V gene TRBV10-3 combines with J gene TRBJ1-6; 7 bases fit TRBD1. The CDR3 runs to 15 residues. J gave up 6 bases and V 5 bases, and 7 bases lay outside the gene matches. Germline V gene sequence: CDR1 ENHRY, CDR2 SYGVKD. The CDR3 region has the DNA TGTGCCATCAGTAACGCAGGGGGTACTAATTCACCCCTCCACTTT. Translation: CAISNAGGTNSPLHF.

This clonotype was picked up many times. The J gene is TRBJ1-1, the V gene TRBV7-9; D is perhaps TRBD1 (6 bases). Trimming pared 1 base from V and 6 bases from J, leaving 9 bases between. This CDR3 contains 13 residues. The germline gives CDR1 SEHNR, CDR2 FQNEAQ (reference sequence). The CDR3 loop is CASSLEGEAEAFF. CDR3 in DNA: TGTGCCAGCAGCTTAGAGGGGGAGGCTGAAGCTTTCTTT.

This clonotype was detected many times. The CDR3 loop is CASRRAGQGLSPLHF. In nucleotides, the CDR3 is TGCGCCAGCAGACGAGCGGGACAGGGTCTTTCACCCCTCCACTTT. V usage is TRBV5-1 and J usage is TRBJ1-6; 9 bases map to TRBD1. CDR3 size: 15 residues. Germline CDR1 SGHRS, CDR2 YFSETQ. V lost 5 bases, J lost 9 bases, and 9 bases stayed unmatched.

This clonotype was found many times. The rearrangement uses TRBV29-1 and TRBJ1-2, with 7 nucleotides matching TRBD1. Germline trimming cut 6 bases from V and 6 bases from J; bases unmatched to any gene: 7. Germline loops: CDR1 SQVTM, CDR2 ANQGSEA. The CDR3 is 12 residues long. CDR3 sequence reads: CSVPGGADGYTF. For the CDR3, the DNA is TGCAGCGTCCCAGGGGGTGCTGATGGCTACACCTTC. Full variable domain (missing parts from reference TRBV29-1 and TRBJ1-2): SAVISQKPSRDICQRGTSLTIQCQVDSQVTMMFWYRQQPGQSLTLIATANQGSEATYESGFVIDKFPISRPNLTFSTLTVSNMSPEDSSIYLCSVPGGADGYTFGSGTRLTVV.

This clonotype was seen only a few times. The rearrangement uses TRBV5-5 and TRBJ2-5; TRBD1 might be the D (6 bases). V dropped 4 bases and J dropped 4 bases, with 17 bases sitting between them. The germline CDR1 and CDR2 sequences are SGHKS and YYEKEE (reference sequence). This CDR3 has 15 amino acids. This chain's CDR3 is CASSPTGIGGETQYF. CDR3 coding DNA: TGTGCCAGCAGCCCCACAGGGATAGGGGGAGAGACCCAGTACTTC.

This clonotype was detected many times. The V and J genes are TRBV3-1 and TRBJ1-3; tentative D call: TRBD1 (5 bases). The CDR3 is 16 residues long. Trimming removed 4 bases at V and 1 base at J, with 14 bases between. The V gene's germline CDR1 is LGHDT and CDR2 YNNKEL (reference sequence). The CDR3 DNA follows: TGTGCCAGCAGCCTGGGGGTCGGGGGTTCTGGAAACACCATATATTTT. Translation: CASSLGVGGSGNTIYF. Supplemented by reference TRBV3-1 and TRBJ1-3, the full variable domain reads DTAVSQTPKYLVTQMGNDKSIKCEQNLGHDTMYWYKQDSKKFLKIMFSYNNKELIINETVPNRFSPKSPDKAHLNLHINSLELGDSAVYFCASSLGVGGSGNTIYFGEGSWLTVV.

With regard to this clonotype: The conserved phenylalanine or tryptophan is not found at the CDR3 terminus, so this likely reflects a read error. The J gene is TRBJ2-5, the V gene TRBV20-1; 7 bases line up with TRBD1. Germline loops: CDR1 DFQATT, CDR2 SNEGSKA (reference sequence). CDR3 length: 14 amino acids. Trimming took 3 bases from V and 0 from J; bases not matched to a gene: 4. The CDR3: CSARGQSYQETQYI. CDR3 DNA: TGCAGTGCTAGGGGACAGTCATACCAAGAGACCCAGTACATC.

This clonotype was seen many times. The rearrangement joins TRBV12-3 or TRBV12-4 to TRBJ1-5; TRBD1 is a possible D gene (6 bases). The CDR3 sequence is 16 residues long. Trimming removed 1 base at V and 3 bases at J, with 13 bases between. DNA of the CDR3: TGTGCCAGCAGTTTAGGGGCAGGGGCCTACAATCAGCCCCAGCATTTT. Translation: CASSLGAGAYNQPQHF.

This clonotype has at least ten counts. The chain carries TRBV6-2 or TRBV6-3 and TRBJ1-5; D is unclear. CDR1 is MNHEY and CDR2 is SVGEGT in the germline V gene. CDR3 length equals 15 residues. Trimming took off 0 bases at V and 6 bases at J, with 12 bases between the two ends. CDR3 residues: CASSYSSHPGQPQHF. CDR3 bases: TGTGCCAGCAGTTACTCATCCCACCCCGGTCAGCCCCAGCATTTT.

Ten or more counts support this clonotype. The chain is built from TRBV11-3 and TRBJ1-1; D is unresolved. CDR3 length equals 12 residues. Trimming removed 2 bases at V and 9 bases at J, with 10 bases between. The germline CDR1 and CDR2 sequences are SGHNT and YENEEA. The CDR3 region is CASSLMGGQAFF. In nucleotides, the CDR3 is TGTGCCAGCAGCTTAATGGGAGGTCAAGCTTTCTTT.

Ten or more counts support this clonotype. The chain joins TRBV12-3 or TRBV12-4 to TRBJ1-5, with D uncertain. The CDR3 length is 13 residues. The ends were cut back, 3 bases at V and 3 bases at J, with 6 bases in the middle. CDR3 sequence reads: CASSFSNNQPQHF. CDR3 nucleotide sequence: TGTGCCAGCAGTTTTAGTAACAATCAGCCCCAGCATTTT.

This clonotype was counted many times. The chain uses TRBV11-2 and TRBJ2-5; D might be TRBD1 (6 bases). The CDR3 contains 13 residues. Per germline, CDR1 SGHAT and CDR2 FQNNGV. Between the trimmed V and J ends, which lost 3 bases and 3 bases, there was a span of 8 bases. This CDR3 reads CASSLGAEETQYF. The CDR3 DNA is TGTGCCAGCAGCTTGGGGGCAGAAGAGACCCAGTACTTC.

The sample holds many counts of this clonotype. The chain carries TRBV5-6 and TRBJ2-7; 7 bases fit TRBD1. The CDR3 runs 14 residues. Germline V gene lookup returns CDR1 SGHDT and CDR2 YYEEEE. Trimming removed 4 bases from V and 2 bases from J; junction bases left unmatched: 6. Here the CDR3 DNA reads TGTGCCAGCAGCGGAGGACAGGAACCCTACGAGCAGTACTTC. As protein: CASSGGQEPYEQYF.

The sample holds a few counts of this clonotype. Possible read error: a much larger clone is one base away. The CDR3: CASSPKRLAHEQYF. CDR3 in DNA: TGTGCCAGCAGTCCAAAAAGACTTGCCCATGAGCAGTACTTC. The chain recombines TRBV11-2 with TRBJ2-3; D not resolved. The DNA matches TRBJ2-7 better at its end, which makes the J call doubtful. From germline, CDR1 is SGHAT and CDR2 FQNNGV. CDR3 length equals 14 residues.

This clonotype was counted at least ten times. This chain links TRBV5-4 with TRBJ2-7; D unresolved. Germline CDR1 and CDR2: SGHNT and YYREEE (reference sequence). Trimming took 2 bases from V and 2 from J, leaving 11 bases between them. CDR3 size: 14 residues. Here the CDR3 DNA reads TGTGCCAGCAGCTTCGAAAACGGAGCCTACGAGCAGTACTTC. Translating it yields CASSFENGAYEQYF.

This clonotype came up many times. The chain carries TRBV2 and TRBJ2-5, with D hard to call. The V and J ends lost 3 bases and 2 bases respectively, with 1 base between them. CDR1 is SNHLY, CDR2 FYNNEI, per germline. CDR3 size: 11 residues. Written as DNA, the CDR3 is TGTGCCAGCAGTGAGCAAGAGACCCAGTACTTC. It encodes CASSEQETQYF.

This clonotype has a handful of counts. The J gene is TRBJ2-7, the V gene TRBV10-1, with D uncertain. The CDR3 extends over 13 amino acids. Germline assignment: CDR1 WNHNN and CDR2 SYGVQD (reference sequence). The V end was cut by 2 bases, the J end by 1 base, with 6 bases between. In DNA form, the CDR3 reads TGCGCCAGCAGTGAGGGCGGTTCCTACGAGCAGTACTTC. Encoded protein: CASSEGGSYEQYF.

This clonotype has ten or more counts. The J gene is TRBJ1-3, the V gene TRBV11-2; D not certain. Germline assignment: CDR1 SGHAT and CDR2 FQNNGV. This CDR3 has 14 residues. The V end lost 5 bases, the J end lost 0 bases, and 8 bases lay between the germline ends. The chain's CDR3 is CASSPLFSGNTIYF. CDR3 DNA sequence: TGTGCCAGCAGCCCCCTGTTCTCTGGAAACACCATATATTTT.

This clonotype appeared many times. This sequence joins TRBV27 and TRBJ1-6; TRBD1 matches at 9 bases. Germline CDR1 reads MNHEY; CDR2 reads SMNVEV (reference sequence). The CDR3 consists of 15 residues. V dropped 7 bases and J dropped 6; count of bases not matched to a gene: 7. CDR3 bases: TGTGCCAGCATCCCCCCGGGACAGGGTAATTCACCCCTCCACTTT. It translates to CASIPPGQGNSPLHF.

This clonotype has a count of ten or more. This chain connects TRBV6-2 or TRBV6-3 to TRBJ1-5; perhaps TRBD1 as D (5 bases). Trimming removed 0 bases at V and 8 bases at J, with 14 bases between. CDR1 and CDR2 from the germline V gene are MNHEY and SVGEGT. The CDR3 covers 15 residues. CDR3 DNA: TGTGCCAGCAGTTACTCTCGGGACGGCTGGAAGCCCCAGCATTTT. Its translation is CASSYSRDGWKPQHF.

The CDR3 loop reads CASREDSTNEKLFF. The CDR3 coding sequence is TGTGCCAGCAGAGAGGACAGTACTAATGAAAAACTGTTTTTT. This sequence joins TRBV6-2 or TRBV6-3 and TRBJ1-4; D is perhaps TRBD1 (6 bases). Trimming left V 6 bases short and J 2 bases short, with 10 bases between. This CDR3 contains 14 residues. Germline values: CDR1 MNHEY, CDR2 SVGEGT.

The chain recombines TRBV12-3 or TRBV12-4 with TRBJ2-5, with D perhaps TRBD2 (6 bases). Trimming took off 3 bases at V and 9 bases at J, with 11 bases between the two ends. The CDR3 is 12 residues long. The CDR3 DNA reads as TGTGCCAGCAGTTTTCTAGGGGAGGCCCAGTACTTC. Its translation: CASSFLGEAQYF.

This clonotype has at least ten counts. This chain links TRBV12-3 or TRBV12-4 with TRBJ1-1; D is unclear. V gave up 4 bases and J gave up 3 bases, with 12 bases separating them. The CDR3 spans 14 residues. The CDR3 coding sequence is TGTGCCAGCAGTTACTCAGCGGAACACACTGAAGCTTTCTTT. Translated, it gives CASSYSAEHTEAFF.

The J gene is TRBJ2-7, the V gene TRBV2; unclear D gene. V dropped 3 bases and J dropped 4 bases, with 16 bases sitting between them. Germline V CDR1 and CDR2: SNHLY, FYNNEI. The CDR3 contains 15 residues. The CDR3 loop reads CASSDRRSSTYEQYF. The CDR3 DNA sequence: TGTGCCAGCAGTGACCGCCGGTCCTCGACTTACGAGCAGTACTTC.

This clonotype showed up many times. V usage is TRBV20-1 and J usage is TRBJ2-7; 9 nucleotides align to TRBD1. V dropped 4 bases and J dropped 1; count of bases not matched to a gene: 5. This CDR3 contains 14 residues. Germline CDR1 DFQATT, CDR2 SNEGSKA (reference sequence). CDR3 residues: CSATGQGMSYEQYF. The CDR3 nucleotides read TGCAGTGCTACCGGACAGGGGATGTCCTACGAGCAGTACTTC.

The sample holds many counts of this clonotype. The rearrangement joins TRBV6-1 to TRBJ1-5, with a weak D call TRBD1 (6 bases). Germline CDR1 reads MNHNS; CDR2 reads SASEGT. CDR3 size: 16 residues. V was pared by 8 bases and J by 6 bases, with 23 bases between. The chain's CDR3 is CASSPGWGPAGQPQHF. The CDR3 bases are TGTGCCAGCTCACCAGGTTGGGGGCCCGCGGGTCAGCCCCAGCATTTT.

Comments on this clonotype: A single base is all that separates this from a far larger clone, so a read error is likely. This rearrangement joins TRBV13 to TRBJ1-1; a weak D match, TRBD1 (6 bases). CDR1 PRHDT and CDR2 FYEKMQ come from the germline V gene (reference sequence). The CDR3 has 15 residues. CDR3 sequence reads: CASSGGGRGVHEALF. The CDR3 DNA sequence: TGTGCCAGCAGTGGAGGGGGGAGGGGCGTTCATGAAGCTCTCTTT. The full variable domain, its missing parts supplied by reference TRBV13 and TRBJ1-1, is AAGVIQSPRHLIKEKRETATLKCYPIPRHDTVYWYQQGPGQDPQFLISFYEKMQSDKGSIPDRFSAQQFSDYHSELNMSSLELGDSALYFCASSGGGRGVHEALFGQGTRLTVV.

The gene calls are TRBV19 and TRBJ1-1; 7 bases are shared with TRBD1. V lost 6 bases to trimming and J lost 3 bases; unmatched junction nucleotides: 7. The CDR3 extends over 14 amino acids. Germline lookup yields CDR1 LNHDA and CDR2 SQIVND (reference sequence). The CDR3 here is CASRLGTEHTEAFF. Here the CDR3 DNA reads TGTGCCAGTAGGCTCGGGACAGAACACACTGAAGCTTTCTTT.

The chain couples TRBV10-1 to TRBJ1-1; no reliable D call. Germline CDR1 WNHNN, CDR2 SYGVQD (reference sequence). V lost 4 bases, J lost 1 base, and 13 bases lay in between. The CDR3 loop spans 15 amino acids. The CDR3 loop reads CASSGPGTENTEAFF. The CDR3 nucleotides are TGCGCCAGCAGTGGGCCCGGCACAGAGAACACTGAAGCTTTCTTT.